Shown below are 29 T cell receptor beta chains from a single sample sequenced in a study of control samples from healthy donors and cancer patients. Here immunoSEQ multiplex PCR was the method, and the copy in TCRdb shows in-frame clones only, minus some. The sample yields approximately 100,000 clones, under 90% seen once. Input material: blood. The receptors derive from a woman between 35 and 50 years old in good health.

This chain links TRBV7-9 with TRBJ1-5, with a possible D match to TRBD1 (6 bases). Germline assignment: CDR1 SEHNR and CDR2 FQNEAQ (reference sequence). V lost 5 bases to trimming and J lost 4 bases, with 12 bases between them. This CDR3 is 14 amino acids long. The CDR3 nucleotides read TGTGCCAGCAGCCCAGGGGCCCTTAATCAGCCCCAGCATTTT. Translation: CASSPGALNQPQHF.

The CDR3 DNA reads as TGTGCCATCGGACTCCTGAACACTGAAGCTTTCTTT. This codes for CAIGLLNTEAFF. The V gene is TRBV2, the J gene TRBJ1-1; D remains ambiguous. The CDR3 totals 12 residues. CDR1 and CDR2 from the germline V gene are SNHLY and FYNNEI. Trimming took off 10 bases at V and 0 bases at J, with 9 bases between the two ends.

The CDR3 coding sequence is TGTGCCAGCAGTCCCCCCCACGGGACAGGTGACTATGGCTACACCTTC. Its translation is CASSPPHGTGDYGYTF. The J gene is TRBJ1-2, the V gene TRBV27; TRBD1 agrees at 8 bases. The germline CDR1 and CDR2 sequences are MNHEY and SMNVEV (reference sequence). Trimming cost V 5 bases and J 3 bases; bases outside gene matches: 11. The CDR3 is 16 amino acids.

The chain carries TRBV30 and TRBJ1-3, with a weak D call TRBD1 (6 bases). Trimming removed 1 base from V and 0 bases from J, with 10 bases in between. The CDR3 length is 15 residues. CDR1 and CDR2 from the germline V gene are GTSNPN and SVGIG (reference sequence). CDR3 DNA: TGTGCCTGGAGTGAGGTGGGGGCCTCTGGAAACACCATATATTTT. This sequence encodes CAWSEVGASGNTIYF.

This clone has more than one count but fewer than ten. This rearrangement joins TRBV5-4 to TRBJ1-1, with 8 bases identical to TRBD1. The germline CDR1 and CDR2 sequences are SGHNT and YYREEE (reference sequence). The CDR3 spans 12 residues. Trimming cost V 2 bases and J 8 bases; bases outside gene matches: 2. The CDR3 nucleotides are TGTGCCAGCAGCTTCTACAGGGGGGAAGCTTTCTTT. It codes for CASSFYRGEAFF.

This sequence joins TRBV6-2 or TRBV6-3 and TRBJ1-5; 8 bases align to TRBD1. Trimming took 6 bases from V and 5 from J; bases not matched to a gene: 3. The CDR3 is 13 residues long. Germline CDR1 and CDR2: MNHEY and SVGEGT. CDR3 coding DNA: TGTGCCAGCAGCGGGACAGGATATCAGCCCCAGCATTTT. This codes for CASSGTGYQPQHF.

This rearrangement joins TRBV29-1 to TRBJ1-2, with a possible D match to TRBD1 (5 bases). Germline values: CDR1 SQVTM, CDR2 ANQGSEA. The CDR3 is made up of 16 amino acids. The V gene lost 4 bases and the J gene lost 2 bases, with 20 bases spanning the gap. CDR3 amino acids: CSVGAGVEGSNYGYTF. CDR3 DNA: TGCAGCGTTGGCGCGGGGGTCGAGGGCTCCAACTATGGCTACACCTTC.

The V gene is TRBV27, the J gene TRBJ1-2; 8 positions agree with TRBD1. The CDR3 covers 13 residues. Trimming removed 5 bases from V and 8 bases from J; junction bases left unmatched: 7. Germline CDR1 MNHEY, CDR2 SMNVEV (reference sequence). CDR3 in amino acids: CASSRTGGGGYTF. The CDR3 DNA follows: TGTGCCAGCAGTCGTACAGGGGGTGGCGGCTACACCTTC.

The V gene is TRBV2, the J gene TRBJ1-1, with D possibly matching TRBD1 (5 bases). There are 11 residues in the CDR3. CDR1 and CDR2 from the germline V gene are SNHLY and FYNNEI. V dropped 11 bases and J dropped 1 base, with 8 bases sitting between them. CDR3 protein: CALGANTEAFF. CDR3 in DNA: TGTGCCCTAGGGGCGAACACTGAAGCTTTCTTT.

At least ten counts were recorded for this clone. V and J are TRBV3-1 (or the pseudogene TRBV3-2) and TRBJ2-7; the match to TRBD2 covers 12 bases. Germline V CDR1 and CDR2: LGHDT, YNNKEL (reference sequence). This CDR3 has 13 amino acids. The trim removed 7 bases at V and 7 bases at J, leaving 5 bases unmatched. The CDR3 is CASTNGLAGEQYF. CDR3 nucleotides: TGTGCCAGCACCAACGGACTAGCGGGGGAGCAGTACTTC.

This clone has ten or more counts. V is TRBV20-1 and J is TRBJ1-2, with D possibly TRBD1 on 5 matching bases. CDR3 length: 11 residues. V was clipped by 6 bases and J by 4 bases, with 9 bases between them. Germline V gives CDR1 DFQATT, CDR2 SNEGSKA (reference sequence). The CDR3 sequence is CSAPDSYGYTF. The CDR3 nucleotides are TGCAGTGCGCCCGACAGCTATGGCTACACCTTC.

This chain links TRBV19 with TRBJ1-5; no reliable D call. V was cut by 7 bases and J by 3 bases, with 13 bases left in between. The CDR3 length is 14 residues. CDR1 is LNHDA, CDR2 SQIVND, per germline (reference sequence). For the CDR3, the DNA is TGTGCCAGTACCGCTGACGGAAACAATCAGCCCCAGCATTTT. Its protein product is CASTADGNNQPQHF.

The chain recombines TRBV5-1 with TRBJ2-3; 7 nucleotides line up with TRBD2. The CDR3 contains 13 residues. CDR1 and CDR2 from the germline V gene are SGHRS and YFSETQ. The junction had 4 bases not matched to a gene; V was cut back by 4 bases and J by 5 bases. For the CDR3, the DNA is TGCGCCAGCAGCCCCGGGGGGAGAGATACGCAGTATTTT. Translation gives CASSPGGRDTQYF.

The genes are TRBV5-1 and TRBJ1-1; 8 bases agree with TRBD1. V was clipped by 0 bases and J by 0 bases; unmatched bases: 7. The germline CDR1 and CDR2 sequences are SGHRS and YFSETQ. CDR3 length: 17 amino acids. CDR3 protein: CASSLATGDLLNTEAFF. The CDR3 DNA sequence: TGCGCCAGCAGCTTGGCGACAGGGGATCTCTTGAACACTGAAGCTTTCTTT.

The V and J genes are TRBV6-2 or TRBV6-3 and TRBJ2-7; D may be TRBD1 or TRBD2 (5 bases each). Germline-derived CDR1 and CDR2 are MNHEY and SVGEGT. Trimming left V 0 bases short and J 2 bases short, with 14 bases between. The CDR3 runs 16 residues. CDR3 residues: CASSYSTAGTTYEQYF. CDR3 DNA: TGTGCCAGCAGTTACTCTACCGCCGGGACCACCTACGAGCAGTACTTC.

This sequence joins TRBV6-6 and TRBJ2-2, with 7 positions matching TRBD1. V dropped 0 bases and J dropped 3; count of bases not matched to a gene: 4. The CDR3 has 16 residues. CDR1 is MNHNY, CDR2 SVGAGI, per germline (reference sequence). The CDR3, as DNA: TGTGCCAGCAGTTACTCGGGACAGTACTACACCGGGGAGCTGTTTTTT. This gives the protein CASSYSGQYYTGELFF.

The chain recombines TRBV5-5 with TRBJ2-1; 7 bases map to TRBD1. CDR1 is SGHKS and CDR2 is YYEKEE in the germline V gene (reference sequence). V shed 4 bases, J shed 0 bases, and the junction held 7 bases outside the gene matches. The CDR3 is made up of 16 amino acids. The CDR3 bases are TGTGCCAGCAGCACCGAGGGGGCGCGCTCCTACAATGAGCAGTTCTTC. Its translation is CASSTEGARSYNEQFF.

The chain joins TRBV11-3 to TRBJ2-2; D is uncertain. Germline assignment: CDR1 SGHNT and CDR2 YENEEA. V lost 2 bases and J 6 bases, leaving 16 bases between the germline ends. The CDR3 loop spans 16 amino acids. In nucleotides, the CDR3 is TGTGCCAGCAGCTTACTAAGTTTTATTGGCGCCGGGGAGCTGTTTTTT. Translating gives CASSLLSFIGAGELFF.

This sequence joins TRBV6-5 and TRBJ1-2; 7 bases are shared with TRBD1. The CDR3 loop spans 14 amino acids. The ends lost 0 bases at V and 4 bases at J; junction bases unmatched: 2. CDR1 is MNHEY, CDR2 SVGAGI, per germline. This chain's CDR3 is CASSYSGQIYGYTF. The DNA for the CDR3 is TGTGCCAGCAGTTACTCGGGACAGATCTATGGCTACACCTTC.

The chain recombines TRBV2 with TRBJ1-1, with D unclear. Trimming pared 0 bases from V and 4 bases from J, leaving 6 bases between. Germline V gene sequence: CDR1 SNHLY, CDR2 FYNNEI. This CDR3 spans 13 amino acids. CDR3 region: CASSEARGTEAFF. The CDR3 nucleotides read TGTGCCAGCAGTGAAGCCCGGGGCACTGAAGCTTTCTTT. The full variable domain, rest sourced from reference TRBV2 and TRBJ1-1, is EPEVTQTPSHQVTQMGQEVILRCVPISNHLYFYWYRQILGQKVEFLVSFYNNEISEKSEIFDDQFSVERPDGSNFTLKIRSTKLEDSAMYFCASSEARGTEAFFGQGTRLTVV.

This sequence joins TRBV9 and TRBJ1-1; 9 bases are shared with TRBD1. With V trimmed by 5 bases and J by 3 bases, 8 bases remained unmatched. This CDR3 has 15 residues. Germline CDR1 SGDLS, CDR2 YYNGEE. For the CDR3, the DNA is TGTGCCAGCAGTCCCGGGGACAGGGAGGACACTGAAGCTTTCTTT. It yields the protein CASSPGDREDTEAFF.

V and J are TRBV6-4 and TRBJ1-2; D is undetermined. The CDR3 runs to 14 residues. Per germline, CDR1 MRHNA and CDR2 SNTAGT. Trimming shortened V by 5 bases and J by 7 bases, and 17 bases separated the two germline ends. Here the CDR3 reads CASSFGAPGGGYTF. Written as DNA, the CDR3 is TGTGCCAGCAGTTTCGGAGCCCCCGGTGGTGGCTACACCTTC.

V is TRBV7-2 and J is TRBJ1-6, with 7 positions matching TRBD1. The CDR3 loop spans 14 amino acids. From germline, CDR1 is SGHTA and CDR2 FQGNSA. V shed 3 bases and J 6 bases; nucleotides not matched to a gene: 2. The CDR3 protein is CASSFRDSNSPLHF. The CDR3 DNA reads TGTGCCAGCAGCTTCAGGGACAGTAATTCACCCCTCCACTTT.

This clone was found a few times. Other nucleotide sequences in the sample specify the same CDR3. V gene TRBV19 combines with J gene TRBJ2-5; D unclear. Germline-derived CDR1 and CDR2 are LNHDA and SQIVND (reference sequence). CDR3 length: 12 amino acids. V lost 4 bases and J 4 bases, leaving 7 bases between the germline ends. DNA for the CDR3: TGTGCCAGTAGTAGCGGAGCAGAGACCCAGTACTTC. Protein product: CASSSGAETQYF.

This clone occurred a few times. The genes are TRBV10-3 and TRBJ1-6; a possible D gene is TRBD1 (5 bases). Germline V gene lookup returns CDR1 ENHRY and CDR2 SYGVKD. V lost 0 bases to trimming and J lost 8 bases, with 14 bases between them. The CDR3 totals 16 residues. CDR3 region: CAISESPGRVDSPLHF. The CDR3 bases are TGTGCCATCAGTGAGTCCCCAGGGAGAGTCGATTCACCCCTCCACTTT.

This clone ranks as medium-sized. The genes are TRBV4-1 and TRBJ1-4; D is unclear. The CDR3 runs to 16 residues. In germline, CDR1 is MGHRA, CDR2 YSYEKL. V was shortened by 1 base and J by 11 bases, with 20 bases between the two germline ends. CDR3: CASSQVDMGFIRKLFF. The DNA for the CDR3 is TGCGCCAGCAGCCAAGTCGATATGGGGTTTATCCGGAAACTGTTTTTT.

The V and J genes are TRBV4-3 and TRBJ1-5; the D gene is possibly TRBD1 (5 bases). Trimming cost V 0 bases and J 5 bases, with 14 bases left between them. From germline, CDR1 is LGHNA and CDR2 YSLEER. This CDR3 region has 16 residues. CDR3 in DNA: TGCGCCAGCAGCCAAGATTGGGCGGCGGGACATCAGCCCCAGCATTTT. It translates to CASSQDWAAGHQPQHF.

The chain links TRBV29-1 to TRBJ2-2; either TRBD1 or TRBD2 may fit D (5 bases each). The CDR3 sequence is 13 residues long. The V gene lost 7 bases and the J gene lost 5 bases, with 14 bases spanning the gap. Germline CDR1 and CDR2: SQVTM and ANQGSEA. The CDR3 region has the DNA TGCAGCGGAGAGGGGTGGGGTACCGGGGAGCTGTTTTTT. Encoded protein: CSGEGWGTGELFF.

V and J are TRBV28 and TRBJ1-4; D is possibly TRBD1 (6 bases). The CDR3 spans 13 residues. V dropped 6 bases and J dropped 7 bases, with 12 bases sitting between them. Germline V gene data show CDR1 as MDHEN and CDR2 as SYDVKM. This CDR3 is CASRGGLGEKLFF. The CDR3, as DNA: TGTGCCAGCAGGGGGGGCCTGGGTGAAAAACTGTTTTTT.